This TCR beta chain is from a study of glioma-infiltrating T cells. Study-level points and caveats: Tissue-blood divergence was below expectation in non-neoplastic patients, above in gliomas. Only very few CDR3 sequences appeared in both tissue and blood.

V lost 2 bases, J lost 4 bases, and 12 bases lay in between. This CDR3 has 14 residues. Per the germline V gene, CDR1 is MDHEN and CDR2 is SYDVKM. The iRepertoire nested amplicon-rescue multiplex PCR amplified TCR alpha and beta CDR3s from RNA. For one-step reverse transcription and amplification, 100-400 ng of tissue mRNA or PBMC total RNA was used. TCRdb fed the multiplex PCR reads into MiXCR, producing one record per CDR3 protein. The sample gives approximately 100,000 distinct CDR3 sequences, 20% to 30% of which show up once; roughly 37% is in the top ten. A note on this clonotype: Its antigen is not identified.

Material for sequencing was glioma tissue, nonneoplastic brain tissue, or PBMCs (not recorded which). V gene TRBV28 combines with J gene TRBJ2-7; D tentatively reads TRBD1 or TRBD2 (5 bases each). The origin of this receptor is a human donor with low-grade glioma or glioblastoma, undergoing nonglioma brain surgery, or in good health (not recorded which). CDR3 loop: CASSLTPGTYEQYF. In nucleotides, the CDR3 is TGTGCCAGCAGTTTAACCCCAGGGACGTACGAGCAGTACTTC.